The TCR beta chain under discussion was sequenced for a study of OX40 agonist ivuxolimab in advanced cancers. At the level of the whole study: Ivuxolimab was a fully human IgG2 agonistic monoclonal antibody targeting the costimulatory receptor OX40 (CD134). Of the approximately 54 dose-escalation patients, hepatocellular carcinoma was present in 19, melanoma in approximately 15, renal cell carcinoma in 9 and head and neck cancer in 9. The purpose of peripheral TCRbeta sequencing was to test whether ivuxolimab changed TCR sequence diversity and led to clonal T-cell expansion. Patients were allowed to have had prior anti-PD-1, anti-PD-L1 or anti-CTLA-4 therapy, and approximately 40% of the dose-escalation patients had previously received checkpoint inhibitors. The paper covers the monotherapy dose-escalation part of the phase I ivuxolimab trial, which included N of about 50 patients. Partial responses were achieved by three dose-escalation patients, of whom one had hepatocellular carcinoma and two had cutaneous melanoma. Intravenous ivuxolimab was administered to patients every 2 weeks at six dose levels: 0.01, 0.1, 0.3, 1.5, 3 and 10 mg/kg. In the dose-escalation cohort, 70% to 85% of patients were male, and the mean age was approximately 60 years, with a range of roughly 23 to 85.

Patients with autoimmune disease history or receiving systemic immunosuppression were excluded from the trial. Peripheral blood for TCR sequencing was collected from all dose cohorts at baseline, on cycle 4 day 1, and on cycle 7 day 1. Samples were obtained from an open-label, multicenter, first-in-human phase I dose-escalation trial of ivuxolimab. Adults with locally advanced or metastatic melanoma, renal cell carcinoma, hepatocellular carcinoma or head and neck squamous cell carcinoma were enrolled in the trial. Before TCR sequencing, CD4+ and CD8+ T cells were separately sorted from peripheral blood. CDR1 and CDR2 were assigned from the germline V gene as SGDLS and YYNGEE. The CDR3 starts with the cysteine, ends with the phenylalanine, and has 14 residues. The DNA shown is the 42-base CDR3, in frame from base 1. V is shortened by 0 bases, J by 4 bases, and the region joining them spans 10 bases.

What the study reported, not specific to this receptor: On average, CD8+ T cells showed more expanded clones than CD4+ T cells after ivuxolimab. Which antigens the clonally expanded peripheral T cells were specific for was not determined. In the 0.1-3.0 mg/kg groups, partial responders had among the lowest normalized peripheral clonal expansion, particularly in CD8+ T cells. Clonal expansion of both CD4+ and CD8+ blood T cells was observed from baseline to week 6 at doses 0.1 to 3.0 mg/kg. Low levels of normalized T-cell clonal expansion were also shown by some nonresponding patients.

For sequencing of the TCRbeta CDR3 region, genomic DNA was extracted from the sorted cells. The immunoSEQ Assay was used for sequencing of TCRbeta CDR3 regions. TCRdb stores this immuneACCESS table with in-frame sequences only. Part of the clones is absent; in the studies checked, under half of the shortfall reflects unresolved V genes, and no reason is known for the rest. The sample table shows 60,000 to 85,000 clones, and about four fifths are seen once. The ten largest clonotypes hold 6.5% to 7.5% of the sample. In the case of this clone: The clone's antigen remains unknown. No base quality information exists; no much larger clone differs at one position.

The chain was built from TRBV9 and TRBJ1-1, with the D gene call left open. The sequencing here drew on CD4+ or CD8+ T cells sorted from blood, taken in a trial of the OX40 agonist ivuxolimab. This clonotype originated in an adult with an advanced solid tumor such as melanoma, head and neck, liver or kidney cancer. The sequence in DNA is TGTGCCAGCAGCGTAGGTGGGGTAGTCACTGAAGCTTTCTTT. This gives the protein CASSVGGVVTEAFF.